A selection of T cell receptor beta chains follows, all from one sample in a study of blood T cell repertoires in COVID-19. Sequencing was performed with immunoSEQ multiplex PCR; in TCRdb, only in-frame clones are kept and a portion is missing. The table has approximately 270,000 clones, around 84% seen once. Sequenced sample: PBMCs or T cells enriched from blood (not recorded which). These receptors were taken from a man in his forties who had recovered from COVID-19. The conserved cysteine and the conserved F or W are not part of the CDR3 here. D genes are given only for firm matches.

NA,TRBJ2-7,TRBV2,ASKGRGTSSYEQY
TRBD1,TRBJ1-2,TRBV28,ASSPFDRARSNYGYT
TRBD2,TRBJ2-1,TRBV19,ASRKIAGGFNNEQF
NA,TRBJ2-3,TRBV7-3,ASSLGGWDATQY
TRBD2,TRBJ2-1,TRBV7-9,ASSLGLAGGNEQF
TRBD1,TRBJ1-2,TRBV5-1,ASSLDGTGVDGYT
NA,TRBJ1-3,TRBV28,ASRRSGNTIY
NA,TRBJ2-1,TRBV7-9,ASSPQGSSYNEQF
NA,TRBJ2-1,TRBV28,ASSLVRDQF
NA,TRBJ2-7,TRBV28,ASSSHGQLGEQY
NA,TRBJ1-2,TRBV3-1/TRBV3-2,ASSPSAGNYGYT
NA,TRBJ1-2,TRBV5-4,ASSLFSGYGYT
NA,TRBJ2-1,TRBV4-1,ASSQVSELAGGNEQF
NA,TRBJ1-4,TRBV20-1,SARDREKLF